The 2 T cell receptor beta chains listed next were all sequenced from one sample in a study of T cell responses to AZD1222 COVID-19 vaccine. The method was immunoSEQ multiplex PCR; TCRdb's version includes in-frame clones alone and lacks a portion of them. The sample has 75,000 to 90,000 clones; around 73% are singletons. The specimen comprised peripheral blood, sampled on day 0 of AZD1222 vaccination. These receptors were taken from an adult in good health.

The rearrangement joins TRBV6-2 or TRBV6-3 to TRBJ2-5; D possibly corresponds to TRBD1 (5 bases). Germline V gene lookup returns CDR1 MNHEY and CDR2 SVGEGT. CDR3 length: 13 amino acids. V was pared by 2 bases and J by 3 bases, with 7 bases between. The CDR3 sequence: CASSYGAKETQYF. The CDR3 nucleotides are TGTGCCAGCAGTTACGGGGCCAAAGAGACCCAGTACTTC.

The chain employs TRBV10-1 and TRBJ2-5, with TRBD2 identical over 9 bases. V trimming: 4 bases; J trimming: 2 bases; junction bases outside the gene matches: 17. Germline loops: CDR1 WNHNN, CDR2 SYGVQD (reference sequence). The CDR3 covers 19 residues. CDR3 nucleotide sequence: TGCGCCAGCAGTGGGAAGGCGGGGCTAGCGGGATGTATACAAGAGACCCAGTACTTC. This translates into CASSGKAGLAGCIQETQYF.